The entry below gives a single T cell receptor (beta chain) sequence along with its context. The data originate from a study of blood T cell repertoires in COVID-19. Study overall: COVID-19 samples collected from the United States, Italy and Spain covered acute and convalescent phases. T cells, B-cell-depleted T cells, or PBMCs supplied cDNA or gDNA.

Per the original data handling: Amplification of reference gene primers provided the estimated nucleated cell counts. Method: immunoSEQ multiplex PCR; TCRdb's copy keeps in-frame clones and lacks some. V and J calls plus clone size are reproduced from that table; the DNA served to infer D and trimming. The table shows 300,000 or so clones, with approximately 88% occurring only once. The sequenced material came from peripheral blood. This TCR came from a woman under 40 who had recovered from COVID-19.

The CDR3 region is CASSWGLAGGLETQYF. The CDR3 DNA reads as TGCGCCAGCAGCTGGGGACTAGCGGGGGGGCTCGAGACCCAGTACTTC. This sequence joins TRBV5-1 and TRBJ2-5; TRBD2 matches 16 bases. V was clipped by 3 bases and J by 5 bases; unmatched bases: 4. The CDR3 totals 16 residues. Germline V gene sequence: CDR1 SGHRS, CDR2 YFSETQ.